A selection of T cell receptor beta chains follows, all from one sample in a study of blood T cell repertoires in COVID-19. Profiled with immunoSEQ multiplex PCR; TCRdb holds only in-frame clones, not every one. The sample lists 100,000 or so clones; around 87% were seen once. Sequences were obtained from peripheral blood. The receptors originated from a human donor in a cohort sampled during active COVID-19. The CDR3 runs from the conserved cysteine through the conserved F or W. A D gene is named only where the DNA matches it firmly. Size is stated for part of the rows, as once, few or many counts, or as a class when the clone is expanded.

cdr3_nt cdr3_aa clone_size v_call d_call j_call
TGCGCCAGCAGCCCGTGGGCGGGGAGGGGCAATGAGCAGTTCTTC CASSPWAGRGNEQFF NA TRBV4-3 TRBD2 TRBJ2-1
TGTGCCAGCAAGTCCGGGACAGTCTCTGGAAACACCATATATTTT CASKSGTVSGNTIYF NA TRBV2 TRBD1 TRBJ1-3
TGTGCCAGCTCACCACTTTCCTTACAGGGGGCAATCCTTGGGGAGCAGTACTTC CASSPLSLQGAILGEQYF NA TRBV18 TRBD1 TRBJ2-7
TGTGCCACCAGCAGAGATCTTTTTCGGGAGGGGGAATCAAGCACAGATACGCAGTATTTT CATSRDLFREGESSTDTQYF many TRBV15 TRBD2 TRBJ2-3
TGTGCCATCAGTGAGCGGGGGGGCAGAGAGCAGTTCTTC CAISERGGREQFF NA TRBV10-3 TRBD2 TRBJ2-1
TGTGCCAGCATTGCTTTGGATCGGGAGTTAGATAATGAGCAGTTCTTC CASIALDRELDNEQFF once TRBV7-2 NA TRBJ2-1
TGTGCCAGCAGTTACACGAACAGGGTAAGGAACACTGAAGCTTTCTTT CASSYTNRVRNTEAFF NA TRBV6-5 NA TRBJ1-1
TGTGCCAGCAGCTTAGGAGCAGGGGACATCTACGAGCAGTACTTC CASSLGAGDIYEQYF NA TRBV7-6 NA TRBJ2-7
TGTGCCAGCAGCGTTGGACAGGGGCCCTCCTACGAGCAGTACTTC CASSVGQGPSYEQYF NA TRBV9 TRBD1 TRBJ2-7
TGTGCCAGCAGCTTTGGAGTAGCGGGGTCCTACGAGCAGTACTTC CASSFGVAGSYEQYF NA TRBV11-3 TRBD2 TRBJ2-7
TGCGCCAGCAGCCAAGATAGCCTTAAACTAGGGGAGACCCAGTACTTC CASSQDSLKLGETQYF NA TRBV4-3 NA TRBJ2-5
TGTGCCAGCAGCTTATTGCGAACAGGAACGACTGAAGCTTTCTTT CASSLLRTGTTEAFF once TRBV7-3 NA TRBJ1-1
TGCGCCAGCAGCCCCCGGGACAGGCGAGAGGATAGCAATCAGCCCCAGCATTTT CASSPRDRREDSNQPQHF NA TRBV4-1 TRBD1 TRBJ1-5
TGTGCCAGCAGTTACGGCAGGGGGCAGGTCACTGAAGCTTTCTTT CASSYGRGQVTEAFF few TRBV6-2/TRBV6-3 TRBD1 TRBJ1-1
TGTGCCAGCAGCTGGGCGGGGGGGCCCTACGAGCAGTACTTC CASSWAGGPYEQYF NA TRBV11-2 TRBD2 TRBJ2-7
TGTGCCAGCAGCTCCAGGACTAACTATGGCTACACCTTC CASSSRTNYGYTF NA TRBV7-8 NA TRBJ1-2
TGTGCCAGCAGTCGACTAGCGGGAGTTCGGAACGAGCAGTACTTC CASSRLAGVRNEQYF NA TRBV6-6 TRBD2 TRBJ2-7
TGCGCCAGCAGCCATGAGGGTCGCTATAATCAGCCCCAGCATTTT CASSHEGRYNQPQHF NA TRBV4-1 NA TRBJ1-5
TGTGCCAGCAGTTATTATGCAGTCTCTGAAGCTTTCTTT CASSYYAVSEAFF NA TRBV6-2/TRBV6-3 NA TRBJ1-1
TGTGCCAGCAGTTGGACAGCCTACGAGCAGTACTTC CASSWTAYEQYF NA TRBV12-3/TRBV12-4 NA TRBJ2-7
TGCAGTGCTAGTGGGGCGGATACGCAGTATTTT CSASGADTQYF NA TRBV20-1 NA TRBJ2-3
TGCGCCAGCAGCTTGGAGCTAGCGGAGACCCAGTACTTC CASSLELAETQYF NA TRBV5-1 NA TRBJ2-5
TGTGCCACCAGCAGAGCAGGGGCAGGGGGAAACTACGAGCAGTACTTC CATSRAGAGGNYEQYF NA TRBV15 TRBD1 TRBJ2-7
TGTGCTAGCAGTCAAGACAGGGGTCCCTACAATGAGCAGTTCTTC CASSQDRGPYNEQFF NA TRBV7-7 TRBD1 TRBJ2-1
TGTGCCAGCCGGGACAGGGTAAATGAAAAACTGTTTTTT CASRDRVNEKLFF NA TRBV27 TRBD1 TRBJ1-4
TGTGCCAGTAGATCGGGGTTCGGGGAGCTGTTTTTT CASRSGFGELFF NA TRBV5-8 NA TRBJ2-2
TGTGCCAGCAGTTACCAGCGGTCCTCCTACGAGCAGTACTTC CASSYQRSSYEQYF NA TRBV6-5 NA TRBJ2-7
TGTGCCAGTAGGACAGGGGTCACCGGGGAGCTGTTTTTT CASRTGVTGELFF NA TRBV7-6 TRBD1 TRBJ2-2
TGTGCCAGCAGCGGGGCTAGCGGGAATGGGAAGTACTTC CASSGASGNGKYF NA TRBV2 TRBD2 TRBJ2-7
TGTGCCAGCACCAAACCGGGACTAGCATCCTATGAGCAGTTCTTC CASTKPGLASYEQFF NA TRBV28 TRBD2 TRBJ2-1
TGTGCCAGCAGTTCTGGGCAGTTGGGCTACACCTTC CASSSGQLGYTF NA TRBV12-3/TRBV12-4 NA TRBJ1-2
TGTGCCAGCAGCACCCCGGCCGGCAGCGTTCGATTAGGAAACACCATATATTTT CASSTPAGSVRLGNTIYF NA TRBV9 NA TRBJ1-3
TGTGCCAGCAGCTTAGGACAGAACACTGAAGCTTTCTTT CASSLGQNTEAFF NA TRBV7-7 NA TRBJ1-1
TGTGCCATCAGGAGACAGGGGGCGTTTGAGCAGTACTTC CAIRRQGAFEQYF once TRBV10-3 TRBD1 TRBJ2-7
TGTGCCAGCAGCCAATACAGGAACCCCGGAGAGACCCAGTACTTC CASSQYRNPGETQYF NA TRBV14 NA TRBJ2-5
TGTGCCAGCAGCTGGGGGGGTCTGGGAGCGGGCACAGATACGCAGTATTTT CASSWGGLGAGTDTQYF once TRBV5-4 TRBD2 TRBJ2-3
TGTGCCAGCAGCCTTCCGGGACAGGGGATTCACGAGCAGTACTTC CASSLPGQGIHEQYF NA TRBV3-1/TRBV3-2 TRBD1 TRBJ2-7
TGTGCCAGCAGTCTAGGGACAGGGGCCGCTCAAGAGACCCAGTACTTC CASSLGTGAAQETQYF NA TRBV27 TRBD1 TRBJ2-5
TGTGCCAGCAGTTTATGGGGGACTAGCGGGAGAGTCCCAGATACGCAGTATTTT CASSLWGTSGRVPDTQYF once TRBV28 TRBD2 TRBJ2-3
TGTGCCAGCAGCTCCCAAACTAGCGGGAGCTGGGGTGAGCAGTTCTTC CASSSQTSGSWGEQFF NA TRBV5-4 TRBD2 TRBJ2-1
TGTGCCAGCACCGTGGACAGGCCAGAGACCCAGTACTTC CASTVDRPETQYF NA TRBV12-3/TRBV12-4 TRBD1 TRBJ2-5
TGTGCCAGCAGGCCTAACTTAGCGGCACTCTACGAGCAGTACTTC CASRPNLAALYEQYF NA TRBV27 NA TRBJ2-7
TGTGCCAGCAGCCAAGTTCGGGATACGCAGTATTTT CASSQVRDTQYF NA TRBV14 NA TRBJ2-3
TGTGCCAGCAGTAGGGAGTTCTATGGCTACACCTTC CASSREFYGYTF NA TRBV25-1 NA TRBJ1-2
TGTGCCAGCAGCCAAGCCCGATACAGGACAGCCGGTCGGAAGGAGCAGTACTTC CASSQARYRTAGRKEQYF NA TRBV4-2 NA TRBJ2-7
TGTGCCAGCAGCGAATCTCAGGGGGCTCGGTACGAGCAGTACTTC CASSESQGARYEQYF once TRBV7-9 TRBD1 TRBJ2-7
TGTGCCAGCAGCCCCCGTGACAGGACCACGTCCTACGAGCAGTACTTC CASSPRDRTTSYEQYF NA TRBV9 NA TRBJ2-7
TGTGCCAGCAGCTTAGGGGCGGGAATGGTGTTCTTC CASSLGAGMVFF NA TRBV7-9 NA TRBJ2-1
TGTGCCAGCAGCCGCGAGTTCGGGGGTTGGGGCACCGGGGAGCTGTTTTTT CASSREFGGWGTGELFF NA TRBV27 NA TRBJ2-2
TGTGCCAGCAGCCTGACAGATACGCAGTATTTT CASSLTDTQYF NA TRBV5-5 NA TRBJ2-3
TGTGCCAGCAGCTTGGAGAGGAGCGGGATCCCTAACGCGGATGAGCAGTTCTTC CASSLERSGIPNADEQFF NA TRBV7-3 TRBD2 TRBJ2-1
TGTGCCAGCAGTTGGGGGGTTAGCGGGAGATCTGAGCAGTTCTTC CASSWGVSGRSEQFF once TRBV6-5 TRBD2 TRBJ2-1
TGTGCCAGCAGTGATGCAGGGTCGTTTAATGAGCAGTTCTTC CASSDAGSFNEQFF NA TRBV6-1 NA TRBJ2-1
TGTGCCAGCAGCGAGCGGACGGTTCACGAGCAGTACTTC CASSERTVHEQYF NA TRBV7-2 NA TRBJ2-7
TGTGCCAGCAGCCAACTTAGCGGGTTTAGCACAGATACGCAGTATTTT CASSQLSGFSTDTQYF NA TRBV4-2 TRBD2 TRBJ2-3
TGTGCCAGCAGCCAGGAGGGGCTGCTTGAAGAGACCCAGTACTTC CASSQEGLLEETQYF NA TRBV7-9 NA TRBJ2-5
TGCGCCAGCAGCCGCGATAGGCTAGGATCTGATGAGCAGTTCTTC CASSRDRLGSDEQFF NA TRBV4-3 NA TRBJ2-1